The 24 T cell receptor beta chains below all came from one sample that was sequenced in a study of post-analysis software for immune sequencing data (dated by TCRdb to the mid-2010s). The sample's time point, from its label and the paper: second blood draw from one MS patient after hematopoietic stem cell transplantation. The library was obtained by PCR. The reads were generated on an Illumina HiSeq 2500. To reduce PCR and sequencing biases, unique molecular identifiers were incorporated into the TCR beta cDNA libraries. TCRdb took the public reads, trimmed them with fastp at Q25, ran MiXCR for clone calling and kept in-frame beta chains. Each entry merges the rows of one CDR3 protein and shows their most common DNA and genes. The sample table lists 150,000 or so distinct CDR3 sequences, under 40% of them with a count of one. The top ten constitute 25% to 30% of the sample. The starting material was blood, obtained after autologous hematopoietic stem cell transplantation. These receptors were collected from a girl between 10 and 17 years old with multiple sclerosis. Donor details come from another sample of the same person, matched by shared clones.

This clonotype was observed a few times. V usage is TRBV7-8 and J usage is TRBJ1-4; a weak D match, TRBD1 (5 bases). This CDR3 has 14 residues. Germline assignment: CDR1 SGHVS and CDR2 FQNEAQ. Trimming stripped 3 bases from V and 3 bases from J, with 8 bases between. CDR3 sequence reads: CASSLGLANEKLFF. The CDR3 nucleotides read TGTGCCAGCAGCTTGGGACTAGCTAATGAAAAACTGTTTTTT.

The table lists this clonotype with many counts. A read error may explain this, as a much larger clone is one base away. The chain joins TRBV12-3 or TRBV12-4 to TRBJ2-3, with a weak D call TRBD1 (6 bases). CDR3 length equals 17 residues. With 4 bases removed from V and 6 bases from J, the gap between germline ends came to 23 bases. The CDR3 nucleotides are TGTGCCAGCAGTTGGGTGACTGACAGGCTCGAGTGGGATACGCAGTATTTT. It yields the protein CASSWVTDRLEWDTQYF.

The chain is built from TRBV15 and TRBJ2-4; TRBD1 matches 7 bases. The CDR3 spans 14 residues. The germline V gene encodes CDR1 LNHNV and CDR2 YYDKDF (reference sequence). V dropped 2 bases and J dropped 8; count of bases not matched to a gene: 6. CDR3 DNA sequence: TGTGCCACCAGCAGAAACCGGGACAGTGACATTCAGTACTTC. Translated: CATSRNRDSDIQYF.

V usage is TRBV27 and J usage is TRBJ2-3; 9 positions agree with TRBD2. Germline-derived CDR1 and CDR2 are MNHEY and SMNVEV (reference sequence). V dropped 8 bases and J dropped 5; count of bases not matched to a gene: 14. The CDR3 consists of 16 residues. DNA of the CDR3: TGTGCCAGCGCGAAGTCAAGCGGGAGGAGAGGAGATACGCAGTATTTT. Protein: CASAKSSGRRGDTQYF.

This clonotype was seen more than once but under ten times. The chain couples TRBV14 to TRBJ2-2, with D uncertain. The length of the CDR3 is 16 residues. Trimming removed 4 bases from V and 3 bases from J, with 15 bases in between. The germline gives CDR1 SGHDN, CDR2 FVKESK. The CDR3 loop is CASSRIGSTYTGELFF. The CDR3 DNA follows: TGTGCCAGCAGCCGAATAGGTAGCACCTACACCGGGGAGCTGTTTTTT.

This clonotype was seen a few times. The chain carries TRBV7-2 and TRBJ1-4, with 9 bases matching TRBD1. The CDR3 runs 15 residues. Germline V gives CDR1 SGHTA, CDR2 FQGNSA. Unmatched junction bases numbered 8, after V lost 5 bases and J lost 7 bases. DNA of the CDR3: TGTGCCAGCAGCGTCACGCGACAGGGGGGTGAAAAACTGTTTTTT. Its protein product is CASSVTRQGGEKLFF. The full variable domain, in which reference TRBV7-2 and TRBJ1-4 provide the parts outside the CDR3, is GAGVSQSPSNKVTEKGKDVELRCDPISGHTALYWYRQSLGQGLEFLIYFQGNSAPDKSGLPSDRFSAERTGGSVSTLTIQRTQQEDSAVYLCASSVTRQGGEKLFFGSGTQLSVL.

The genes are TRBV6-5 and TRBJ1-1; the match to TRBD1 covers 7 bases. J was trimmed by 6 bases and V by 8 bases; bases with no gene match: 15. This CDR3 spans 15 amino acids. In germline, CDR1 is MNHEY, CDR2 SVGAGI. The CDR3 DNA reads TGTGCCAGCTTTTTCGCCTCGAGGGGGCTACCTGAAGCTTTCTTT. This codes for CASFFASRGLPEAFF.

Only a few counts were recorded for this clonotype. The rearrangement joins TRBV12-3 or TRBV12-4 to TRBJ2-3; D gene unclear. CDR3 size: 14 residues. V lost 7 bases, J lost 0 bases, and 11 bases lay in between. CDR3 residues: CASKTPTSTDTQYF. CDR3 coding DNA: TGTGCCAGCAAAACACCAACTAGCACAGATACGCAGTATTTT.

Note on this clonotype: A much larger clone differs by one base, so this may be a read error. The CDR3 DNA reads as TGTGCCAGCAGCCCCCGGACAGGGAATAACAATGAGCAGTACTTC. Translation: CASSPRTGNNNEQYF. The J gene is TRBJ2-5, the V gene TRBV11-3, with TRBD1 identical over 8 bases. CDR1 and CDR2 (germline): SGHNT, YENEEA. The CDR3 runs to 15 residues. V dropped 5 bases and J dropped 11; count of bases not matched to a gene: 16. Supplemented by reference TRBV11-3 and TRBJ2-5, the full variable domain reads EAGVVQSPRYKIIEKKQPVAFWCNPISGHNTLYWYLQNLGQGPELLIRYENEEAVDDSQLPKDRFSAERLKGVDSTLKIQPAELGDSAVYLCASSPRTGNNNEQYFGPGTRLLVL.

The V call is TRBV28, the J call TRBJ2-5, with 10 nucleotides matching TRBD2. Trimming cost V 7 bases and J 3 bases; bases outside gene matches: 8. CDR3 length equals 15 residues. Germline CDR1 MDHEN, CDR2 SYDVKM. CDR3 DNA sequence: TGTGCCAGCACCCAGTCGAGCGGGAGGGAAGAGACCCAGTACTTC. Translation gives CASTQSSGREETQYF.

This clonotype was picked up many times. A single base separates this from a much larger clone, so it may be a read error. The CDR3 DNA sequence: TGTGCCAGCAGCCAAGGTGAGCATTGCGGCGAGCAGTACTTC. Its translation is CASSQGEHCGEQYF. The chain couples TRBV3-1 to TRBJ2-7, with D uncertain. This CDR3 comprises 14 residues. Germline CDR1 is LGHDT and CDR2 is YNNKEL (reference sequence). V was pared by 1 base and J by 6 bases, with 13 bases between.

Written as DNA, the CDR3 is TGTGCCACCCGTGGGGCCAGCTCCTACGAGCAGTACTTC. Translating it yields CATRGASSYEQYF. The V call is TRBV12-3 or TRBV12-4, the J call TRBJ2-7; tentatively, D is TRBD1 (5 bases). With 10 bases removed from V and 0 bases from J, the gap between germline ends came to 13 bases. The CDR3 length is 13 residues.

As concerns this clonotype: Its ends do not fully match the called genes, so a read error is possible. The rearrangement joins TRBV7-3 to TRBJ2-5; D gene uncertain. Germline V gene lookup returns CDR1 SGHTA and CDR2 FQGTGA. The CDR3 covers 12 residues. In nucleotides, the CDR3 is TGTACCAGCAGCTTGGGTTACAATGAGCAGTACTTC. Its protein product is CTSSLGYNEQYF.

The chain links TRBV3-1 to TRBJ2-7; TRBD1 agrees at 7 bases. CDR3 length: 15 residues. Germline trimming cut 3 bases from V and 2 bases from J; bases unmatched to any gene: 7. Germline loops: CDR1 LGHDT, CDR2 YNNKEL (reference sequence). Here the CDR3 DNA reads TGTGCCAGCAGCCACAACGACAGGGCGCCCTACGAGCAGTACTTC. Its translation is CASSHNDRAPYEQYF.

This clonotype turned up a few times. The CDR3 DNA is TGCGCCAGCAGTCGGACAGGGTACAATGAGCAGTTCTTC. Residues: CASSRTGYNEQFF. The chain has TRBV10-1 and TRBJ2-1, with 8 bases that match TRBD1. The CDR3 is 13 amino acids. Germline CDR1 and CDR2: WNHNN and SYGVQD (reference sequence). The ends lost 5 bases at V and 4 bases at J; junction bases unmatched: 1.

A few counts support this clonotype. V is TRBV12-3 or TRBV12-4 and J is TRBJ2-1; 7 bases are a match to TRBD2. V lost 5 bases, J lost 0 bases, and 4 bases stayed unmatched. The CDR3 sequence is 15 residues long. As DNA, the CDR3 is TGTGCCAGCAGTCTTCTAGCGGACTCCTACAATGAGCAGTTCTTC. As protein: CASSLLADSYNEQFF.

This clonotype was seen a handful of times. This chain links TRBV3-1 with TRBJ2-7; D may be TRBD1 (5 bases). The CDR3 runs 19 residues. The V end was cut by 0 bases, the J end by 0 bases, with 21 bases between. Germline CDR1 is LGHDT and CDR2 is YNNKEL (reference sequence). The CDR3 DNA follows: TGTGCCAGCAGCCAAGAAGGGCTGGGGCGTACGTCGAGCTCCTACGAGCAGTACTTC. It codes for CASSQEGLGRTSSSYEQYF.

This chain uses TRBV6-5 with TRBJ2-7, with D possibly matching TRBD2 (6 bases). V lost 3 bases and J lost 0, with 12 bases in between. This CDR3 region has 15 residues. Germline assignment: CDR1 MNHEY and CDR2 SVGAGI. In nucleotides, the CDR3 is TGTGCCAGCAGTTATGGCGGGACCGGCTCCTACGAGCAGTACTTC. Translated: CASSYGGTGSYEQYF.

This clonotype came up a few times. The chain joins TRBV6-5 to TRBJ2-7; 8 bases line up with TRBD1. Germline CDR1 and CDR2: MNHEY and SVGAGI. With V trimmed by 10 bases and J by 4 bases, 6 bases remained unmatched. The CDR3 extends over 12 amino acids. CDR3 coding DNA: TGTGCCACTAAGGACAGGGATTACGAGCAGTACTTC. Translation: CATKDRDYEQYF.

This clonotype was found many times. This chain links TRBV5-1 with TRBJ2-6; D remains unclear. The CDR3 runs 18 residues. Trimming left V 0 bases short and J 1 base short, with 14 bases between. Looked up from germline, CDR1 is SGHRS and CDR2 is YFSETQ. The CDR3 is CASSLGSLPFSGANVLTF. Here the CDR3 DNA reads TGCGCCAGCAGCTTGGGGTCCCTACCCTTTTCTGGGGCCAACGTCCTGACTTTC.

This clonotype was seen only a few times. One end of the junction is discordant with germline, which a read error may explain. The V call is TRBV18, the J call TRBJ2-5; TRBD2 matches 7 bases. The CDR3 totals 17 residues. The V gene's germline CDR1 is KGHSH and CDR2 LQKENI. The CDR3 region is CAGSPRVAGVLRNEQYF. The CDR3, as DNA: TGTGCCGGCTCACCGAGGGTTGCGGGAGTGCTACGGAATGAGCAGTACTTC.

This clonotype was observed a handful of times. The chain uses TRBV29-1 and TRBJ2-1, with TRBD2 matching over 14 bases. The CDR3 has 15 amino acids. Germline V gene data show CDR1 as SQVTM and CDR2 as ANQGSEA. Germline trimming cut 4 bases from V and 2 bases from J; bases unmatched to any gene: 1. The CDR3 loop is CSVGGLAGAYNEQFF. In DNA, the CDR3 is TGCAGCGTTGGGGGACTAGCGGGAGCCTACAATGAGCAGTTCTTC.

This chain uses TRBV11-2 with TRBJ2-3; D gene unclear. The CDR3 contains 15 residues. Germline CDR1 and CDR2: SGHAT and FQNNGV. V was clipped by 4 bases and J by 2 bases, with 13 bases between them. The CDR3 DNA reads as TGTGCCAGCAGCTCGCAGGACCCAACCACAGATACGCAGTATTTT. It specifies CASSSQDPTTDTQYF.

The chain's CDR3 is CSARDPQREGREQFF. CDR3 bases: TGCAGTGCTAGAGATCCCCAGCGGGAGGGCCGTGAGCAGTTCTTC. The chain couples TRBV20-1 to TRBJ2-1; 10 nucleotides align to TRBD2. The V segment lost 0 bases and the J segment 9 bases; nucleotides outside the gene matches: 8. Germline V gene sequence: CDR1 DFQATT, CDR2 SNEGSKA (reference sequence). The CDR3 runs 15 residues.